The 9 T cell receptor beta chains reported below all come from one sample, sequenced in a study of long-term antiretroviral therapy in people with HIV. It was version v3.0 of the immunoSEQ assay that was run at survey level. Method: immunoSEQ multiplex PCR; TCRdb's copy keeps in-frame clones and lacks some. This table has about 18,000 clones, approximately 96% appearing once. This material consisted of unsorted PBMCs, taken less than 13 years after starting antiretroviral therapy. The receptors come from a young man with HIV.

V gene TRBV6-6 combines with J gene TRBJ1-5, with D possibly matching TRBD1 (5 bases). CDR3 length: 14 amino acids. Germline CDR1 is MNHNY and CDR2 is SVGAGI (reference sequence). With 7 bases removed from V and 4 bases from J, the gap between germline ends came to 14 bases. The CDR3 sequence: CASNPVGVNQPQHF. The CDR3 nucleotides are TGTGCCAGCAACCCTGTGGGGGTAAATCAGCCCCAGCATTTT.

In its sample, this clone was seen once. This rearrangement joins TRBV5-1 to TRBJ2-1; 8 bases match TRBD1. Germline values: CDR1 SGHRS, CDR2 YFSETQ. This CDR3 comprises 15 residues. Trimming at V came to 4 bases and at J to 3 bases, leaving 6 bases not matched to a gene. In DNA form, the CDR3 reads TGCGCCAGCAGCGACCGGGACAGGAACTACAATGAGCAGTTCTTC. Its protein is CASSDRDRNYNEQFF. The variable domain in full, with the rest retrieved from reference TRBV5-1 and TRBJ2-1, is KAGVTQTPRYLIKTRGQQVTLSCSPISGHRSVSWYQQTPGQGLQFLFEYFSETQRNKGNFPGRFSGRQFSNSRSEMNVSTLELGDSALYLCASSDRDRNYNEQFFGPGTRLTVL.

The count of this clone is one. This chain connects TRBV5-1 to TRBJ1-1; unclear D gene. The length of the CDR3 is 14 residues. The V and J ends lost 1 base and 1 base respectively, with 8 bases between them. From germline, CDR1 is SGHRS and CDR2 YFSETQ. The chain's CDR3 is CASSLYPENTEAFF. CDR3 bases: TGCGCCAGCAGCTTGTATCCAGAGAACACTGAAGCTTTCTTT.

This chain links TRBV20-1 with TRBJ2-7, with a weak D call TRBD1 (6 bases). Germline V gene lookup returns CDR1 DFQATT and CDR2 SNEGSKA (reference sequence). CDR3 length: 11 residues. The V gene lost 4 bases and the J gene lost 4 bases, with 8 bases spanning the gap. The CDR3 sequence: CSAIGQYEQYF. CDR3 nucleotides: TGCAGTGCTATTGGACAGTACGAGCAGTACTTC.

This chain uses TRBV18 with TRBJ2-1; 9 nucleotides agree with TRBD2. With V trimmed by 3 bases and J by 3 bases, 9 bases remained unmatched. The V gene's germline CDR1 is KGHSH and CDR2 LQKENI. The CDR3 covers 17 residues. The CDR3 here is CASSPRGLANNYNEQFF. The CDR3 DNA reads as TGTGCCAGCTCACCCCGAGGACTAGCGAATAACTACAATGAGCAGTTCTTC.

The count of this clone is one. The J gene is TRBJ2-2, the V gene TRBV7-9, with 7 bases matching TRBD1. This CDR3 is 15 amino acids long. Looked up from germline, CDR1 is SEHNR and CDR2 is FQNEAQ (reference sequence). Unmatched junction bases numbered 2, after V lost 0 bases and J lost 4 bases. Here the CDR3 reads CASSLAGQITGELFF. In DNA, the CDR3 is TGTGCCAGCAGCTTAGCGGGACAGATCACCGGGGAGCTGTTTTTT.

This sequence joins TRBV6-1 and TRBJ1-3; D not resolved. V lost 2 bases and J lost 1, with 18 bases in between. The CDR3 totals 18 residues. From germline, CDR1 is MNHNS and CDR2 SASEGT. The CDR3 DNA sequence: TGTGCCAGCAGTGAATCTAGGTCGGGCACCTTTTCTGGAAACACCATATATTTT. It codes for CASSESRSGTFSGNTIYF.

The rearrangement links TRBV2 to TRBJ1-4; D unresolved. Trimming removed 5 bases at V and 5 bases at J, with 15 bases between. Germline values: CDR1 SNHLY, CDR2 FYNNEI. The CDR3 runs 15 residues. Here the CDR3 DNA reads TGTGCCAGCAGTTCCCAGGAGGCAGGCAATGAAAAACTGTTTTTT. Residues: CASSSQEAGNEKLFF.

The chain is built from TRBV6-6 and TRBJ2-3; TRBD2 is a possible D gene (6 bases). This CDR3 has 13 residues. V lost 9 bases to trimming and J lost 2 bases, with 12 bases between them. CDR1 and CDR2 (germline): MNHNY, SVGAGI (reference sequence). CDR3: CASSGTYTDTQYF. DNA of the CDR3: TGTGCCAGTTCAGGGACTTACACAGATACGCAGTATTTT.